A selection of T cell receptor beta chains follows, all from one sample in a study of identical twins. TCRdb redid the calling of the 5' RACE reads with MiXCR, one entry per CDR3 protein. The sample records 300,000 to 350,000 distinct CDR3 sequences, 10% to 15% being singletons. This sample was also put to use in a study of yellow fever vaccine responses in identical twins.

Sequenced input: CD8+ T cells sorted from blood. The origin of the receptors is a young woman in good health. CDR3s include the opening cysteine and the closing phenylalanine or tryptophan. The order of the fields is J gene, clone size, V gene, D gene, CDR3 DNA, CDR3 protein. The D gene is left open where the match is weak. For some rows the clone size is stated as once, few or many, or as a class when expanded; others skip it.

j_gene: TRBJ2-3; abundance: few; v_gene: TRBV20-1; d_gene: -; CDR3nt: TGCAGTGCTAGAGGGGGCACCTCAAACTGGGATACGCAGTATTTT; CDR3aa: CSARGGTSNWDTQYF
j_gene: TRBJ2-7; abundance: few; v_gene: TRBV9; d_gene: TRBD2; CDR3nt: TGTGCCAGCAGCGGGCGGGAGCGCGAGGAGCAGTACTTC; CDR3aa: CASSGREREEQYF
j_gene: TRBJ1-3; abundance: few; v_gene: TRBV7-9; d_gene: -; CDR3nt: TGTGCCAGCAGCTTTAGTACTTCTCAACGGAACACCATATATTTT; CDR3aa: CASSFSTSQRNTIYF
j_gene: TRBJ2-3; abundance: few; v_gene: TRBV2; d_gene: -; CDR3nt: TGTGCCAGCAGTGACTGGGGCAGGACGACAGATACGCAGTATTTT; CDR3aa: CASSDWGRTTDTQYF
j_gene: TRBJ2-1; abundance: -; v_gene: TRBV5-1; d_gene: TRBD2; CDR3nt: TGCGCCAGCAGCTTGACTAGCGGGGGGGGTGGGAACAATGAGCAGTTCTTC; CDR3aa: CASSLTSGGGGNNEQFF
j_gene: TRBJ2-7; abundance: -; v_gene: TRBV27; d_gene: TRBD2; CDR3nt: TGTGCCAGCAGACTTTCCGGGGGGGTATTGGGCAACGAGCAGTACTTC; CDR3aa: CASRLSGGVLGNEQYF
j_gene: TRBJ1-1; abundance: -; v_gene: TRBV20-1; d_gene: -; CDR3nt: TGCAGTGCTAGAGATCTCGGACAGATGAACACTGAAGCTTTCTTT; CDR3aa: CSARDLGQMNTEAFF
j_gene: TRBJ2-1; abundance: -; v_gene: TRBV15; d_gene: -; CDR3nt: TGTGCCACCAGCAGGGGACGATACAATGAGCAGTTCTTC; CDR3aa: CATSRGRYNEQFF
j_gene: TRBJ2-1; abundance: few; v_gene: TRBV7-9; d_gene: -; CDR3nt: TGTGCCAGCAGCTTAACGGAGGTTAGCTCCTACAATGAGCAGTTCTTC; CDR3aa: CASSLTEVSSYNEQFF
j_gene: TRBJ2-1; abundance: -; v_gene: TRBV28; d_gene: -; CDR3nt: TGTGCCAGCGGTAATCTGGCCATCAATGAGCAGTTCTTC; CDR3aa: CASGNLAINEQFF
j_gene: TRBJ1-2; abundance: few; v_gene: TRBV13; d_gene: -; CDR3nt: TGTGCCAGCAGCAGGGACCGGTACTATGGCTACACCTTC; CDR3aa: CASSRDRYYGYTF
j_gene: TRBJ2-5; abundance: -; v_gene: TRBV12-3/TRBV12-4; d_gene: TRBD1; CDR3nt: TGTGCCAGCAGTTTAGGGACAGGGGGCTTGGAGACCCAGTACTTC; CDR3aa: CASSLGTGGLETQYF
j_gene: TRBJ2-4; abundance: -; v_gene: TRBV3-1; d_gene: -; CDR3nt: TGTGCCAGCACCCAGAACAGGGTTATCCAGGGATACGTAGCCAAAAACATTCAGTACTTC; CDR3aa: CASTQNRVIQGYVAKNIQYF
j_gene: TRBJ2-1; abundance: few; v_gene: TRBV20-1; d_gene: -; CDR3nt: TGCAGTGCTAGAGATTCCGGGATTGCCTACAATGAGCAGTTCTTC; CDR3aa: CSARDSGIAYNEQFF
j_gene: TRBJ2-7; abundance: few; v_gene: TRBV27; d_gene: -; CDR3nt: TGTGCCAGCAGTTTATCTTGGGGACCAAAGAGCTACGAGCAGTACTTC; CDR3aa: CASSLSWGPKSYEQYF
j_gene: TRBJ2-5; abundance: many; v_gene: TRBV7-8; d_gene: TRBD1; CDR3nt: TGTGCCAGCAGCTCAGGGACAGGAGAGCAAGAGACCCAGTACTTC; CDR3aa: CASSSGTGEQETQYF
j_gene: TRBJ1-4; abundance: many; v_gene: TRBV27; d_gene: TRBD1; CDR3nt: TGTGCCAGCAGTTTATCGGGGACAGGGGGTGAAAAACTGTTTTTT; CDR3aa: CASSLSGTGGEKLFF
j_gene: TRBJ2-2; abundance: once; v_gene: TRBV28; d_gene: TRBD2; CDR3nt: TGTGCCAGCAGTGCCCCTAGCGGGGAGACCGGGGAGCTGTTTTTT; CDR3aa: CASSAPSGETGELFF